This entry concerns a single T cell receptor (beta chain). At one end the junction does not follow the germline gene, possibly because of a read error. Sequenced by immunoSEQ multiplex PCR; TCRdb stores in-frame clones only, minus some. The sample has almost 4,500 clones; 80% to 85% are singletons. The data stem from a study of hypomethylating agent response in myelodysplastic syndrome. Germline assignment: CDR1 SGHTA and CDR2 FQGNSA. This CDR3 has 15 amino acids. T-cell subsets were not sorted; bulk bone marrow was analyzed. The chain couples TRBV7-2 to TRBJ2-1; 13 bases are shared with TRBD2. The sample was bone marrow, taken before or after starting hypomethylating agent treatment for myelodysplastic syndrome (not recorded which). This sequence originates from a human donor with myelodysplastic syndrome. The CDR3 bases are TGTGCCAGCAGATTAGGACTAGCGGGGGACAATGAGCAGTTCTTC. It encodes CASRLGLAGDNEQFF.